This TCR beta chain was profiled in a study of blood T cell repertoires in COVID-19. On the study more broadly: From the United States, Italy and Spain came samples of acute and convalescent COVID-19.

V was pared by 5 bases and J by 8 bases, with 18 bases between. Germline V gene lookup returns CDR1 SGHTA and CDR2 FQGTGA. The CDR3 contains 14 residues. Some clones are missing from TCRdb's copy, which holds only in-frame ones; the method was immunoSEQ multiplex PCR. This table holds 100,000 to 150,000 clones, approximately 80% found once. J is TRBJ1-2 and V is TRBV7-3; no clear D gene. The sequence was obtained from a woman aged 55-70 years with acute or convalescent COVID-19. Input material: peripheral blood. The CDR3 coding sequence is TGTGCCAGCAGCCCCTATGCCCGAGGTCAGGGCTACACCTTC. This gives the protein CASSPYARGQGYTF.